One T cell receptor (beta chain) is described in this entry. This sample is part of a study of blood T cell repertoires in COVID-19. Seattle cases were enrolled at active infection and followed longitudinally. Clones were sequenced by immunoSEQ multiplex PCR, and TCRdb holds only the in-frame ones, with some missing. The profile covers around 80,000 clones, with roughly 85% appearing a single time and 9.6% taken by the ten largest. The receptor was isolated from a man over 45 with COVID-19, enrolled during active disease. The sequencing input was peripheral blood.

The CDR3: CASSQGHSNTGELFF. The CDR3 DNA is TGTGCCAGCAGCCAAGGACACTCGAACACCGGGGAGCTGTTTTTT. This chain connects TRBV4-2 to TRBJ2-2; D call uncertain. Trimming pared 1 base from V and 0 bases from J, leaving 6 bases between. Per the germline V gene, CDR1 is LGHNA and CDR2 is YNFKEQ. The CDR3 is 15 amino acids.